Below, 26 T cell receptor beta chains from the same sample are listed, as sequenced in a study of glioma-infiltrating T cells. The iRepertoire nested amplicon-rescue multiplex PCR amplified TCR alpha and beta CDR3s from RNA. TCRdb re-called the multiplex PCR reads with MiXCR, one entry per CDR3 protein. The sample records 150,000 or so distinct CDR3 sequences, approximately 40% being singletons. The sample comprised glioma tissue, nonneoplastic brain tissue, or PBMCs (not recorded which). The receptors here all came from a human donor with low-grade glioma or glioblastoma, undergoing nonglioma brain surgery, or in good health (not recorded which).

This clonotype was seen more than once but under ten times. This chain joins TRBV4-1 and TRBJ1-2; 7 bases agree with TRBD1. V trimming: 0 bases; J trimming: 0 bases; junction bases outside the gene matches: 4. CDR3 length: 16 residues. Looked up from germline, CDR1 is MGHRA and CDR2 is YSYEKL. Here the CDR3 reads CASSQERTGANYGYTF. CDR3 DNA sequence: TGCGCCAGCAGCCAAGAAAGAACAGGGGCTAACTATGGCTACACCTTC.

The J gene is TRBJ1-5, the V gene TRBV6-1, with 10 bases identical to TRBD1. Germline V gives CDR1 MNHNS, CDR2 SASEGT. CDR3 length: 16 amino acids. Trimming removed 5 bases from V and 0 bases from J; junction bases left unmatched: 4. The CDR3 sequence: CASSRTGGPSNQPQHF. CDR3 nucleotide sequence: TGTGCCAGCAGTCGGACAGGGGGTCCTAGCAATCAGCCCCAGCATTTT.

The V call is TRBV7-2, the J call TRBJ1-6, with 10 bases matching TRBD1. The CDR3 loop spans 14 amino acids. Germline CDR1 SGHTA, CDR2 FQGNSA. V gave up 6 bases and J gave up 9 bases; unmatched junction bases: 5. CDR3 loop: CASRRTGGFSPLHF. CDR3 nucleotides: TGTGCCAGCAGGCGGACAGGGGGTTTTTCACCCCTCCACTTT.

A few counts support this clonotype. The gene calls are TRBV4-3 and TRBJ1-1, with a weak D call TRBD1 (5 bases). CDR3 length equals 15 residues. The V gene's germline CDR1 is LGHNA and CDR2 YSLEER. V lost 1 base and J 4 bases, leaving 13 bases between the germline ends. The CDR3 region has the DNA TGCGCCAGCAGCCAAGGAGCCGCGGGGGGCACTGAAGCTTTCTTT. This codes for CASSQGAAGGTEAFF.

CDR3 amino acids: CASSLDTANTEAFF. Written as DNA, the CDR3 is TGTGCCAGCAGCTTAGACACGGCGAACACTGAAGCTTTCTTT. The chain links TRBV7-2 to TRBJ1-1, with no clear D. V was shortened by 1 base and J by 1 base, with 7 bases between the two germline ends. Germline values: CDR1 SGHTA, CDR2 FQGNSA. The CDR3 runs 14 residues.

CDR3 region: CASSESGQNEQFF. CDR3 coding DNA: TGCGCCAGCAGTGAGTCGGGTCAGAATGAGCAGTTCTTC. V and J are TRBV10-2 and TRBJ2-1, with unresolved D. V gave up 0 bases and J gave up 7 bases, with 7 bases separating them. This CDR3 has 13 amino acids. Germline V gene lookup returns CDR1 WSHSY and CDR2 SAAADI.

The table lists this clonotype with many counts. In DNA form, the CDR3 reads TGCGCCAGCAGCCAAGGACAGGGTTGGGACGACACTGAAGCTTTCTTT. This encodes CASSQGQGWDDTEAFF. The V and J genes are TRBV4-3 and TRBJ1-1, with 7 bases matching TRBD1. The V and J ends lost 1 base and 3 bases, in that order; junction bases with no gene match: 8. In germline, CDR1 is LGHNA, CDR2 YSLEER. The CDR3 is made up of 16 amino acids.

As regards this clonotype: This sequence may be a read error, since a much larger clone differs from it by one base. The chain recombines TRBV6-1 with TRBJ2-1; D might be TRBD2 (6 bases). V dropped 5 bases and J dropped 7 bases, with 21 bases sitting between them. The CDR3 is 16 residues long. CDR1 and CDR2 (germline): MNHNS, SASEGT. The DNA of the CDR3 is TGTGCCAGCAGTACCACGCGACTATCGGGAGCGAATGAGCAGTTCTTC. It yields the protein CASSTTRLSGANEQFF.

The V gene is TRBV27, the J gene TRBJ1-6; TRBD1 aligns across 7 bases. V was pared by 7 bases and J by 10 bases, with 13 bases of the junction left unmatched. Germline CDR1 MNHEY, CDR2 SMNVEV (reference sequence). The CDR3 covers 15 residues. The CDR3 spells CASIITRQGYSPLHF. The CDR3, as DNA: TGTGCCAGCATTATCACAAGACAGGGTTACTCACCCCTCCACTTT.

The chain's CDR3 is CSAYVTGSEAQYF. Written as DNA, the CDR3 is TGCAGTGCTTACGTTACAGGGAGCGAGGCCCAGTACTTC. The chain employs TRBV20-1 and TRBJ2-5, with D possibly TRBD1 on 6 matching bases. Germline V gene sequence: CDR1 DFQATT, CDR2 SNEGSKA (reference sequence). V was clipped by 5 bases and J by 9 bases, with 19 bases between them. The CDR3 totals 13 residues.

The chain has TRBV19 and TRBJ2-7; 11 nucleotides match TRBD2. After removal of 10 bases from V and 0 bases from J, the junction contained 5 bases not matched to a gene. The CDR3 covers 14 residues. Germline V lookup: CDR1 LNHDA, CDR2 SQIVND (reference sequence). DNA for the CDR3: TGTGCCACCAGGACTAGCGGGTCCTCCTACGAGCAGTACTTC. Its translation is CATRTSGSSYEQYF.

In regard to this clonotype: A read error may explain this, as a much larger clone is one base away. The rearrangement joins TRBV27 to TRBJ1-5; D remains ambiguous. Between the trimmed V and J ends, which lost 5 bases and 1 base, there was a span of 15 bases. CDR1 and CDR2 (germline): MNHEY, SMNVEV (reference sequence). The CDR3 has 16 residues. CDR3 nucleotides: TGTGCCAGCAGTGCCGGACTCCATGGGAGCAATCAGCCCCAGCATTTT. Translation: CASSAGLHGSNQPQHF.

About this clonotype itself: This CDR3 fails to terminate in the conserved phenylalanine or tryptophan, so it likely reflects a read error. This chain links TRBV4-1 with TRBJ2-7; 7 positions match TRBD1. V lost 1 base and J lost 7; bases outside the gene matches: 7. Germline V lookup: CDR1 MGHRA, CDR2 YSYEKL. The CDR3 contains 14 residues. CDR3 region: CASSQGGQVNEQYL. The CDR3 nucleotides are TGCGCCAGCAGCCAAGGAGGACAGGTCAATGAGCAGTACCTC.

This clonotype was counted only a few times. The chain recombines TRBV7-2 with TRBJ2-5, with D possibly TRBD2 on 6 matching bases. This CDR3 contains 16 residues. Germline CDR1 is SGHTA and CDR2 is FQGNSA. V lost 1 base to trimming and J lost 3 bases, with 15 bases between them. The CDR3 loop is CASSLGVSGTKETQYF. The CDR3, as DNA: TGTGCCAGCAGCTTAGGGGTTAGCGGAACCAAAGAGACCCAGTACTTC.

This clonotype occurred a few times. The rearrangement uses TRBV6-1 and TRBJ1-3; 9 nucleotides line up with TRBD1. CDR1 and CDR2 (germline): MNHNS, SASEGT. The CDR3 length is 17 residues. Trimming at V came to 1 base and at J to 0 bases, leaving 4 bases not matched to a gene. CDR3 sequence: CASSEGQGDLSGNTIYF. In DNA form, the CDR3 reads TGTGCCAGCAGTGAAGGACAGGGGGACCTCTCTGGAAACACCATATATTTT.

A word on this clonotype: This is likely a read error, given that the CDR3 carries no conserved phenylalanine or tryptophan at its end. This sequence joins TRBV6-2 or TRBV6-3 and TRBJ2-1; perhaps TRBD2 as D (5 bases). Germline-derived CDR1 and CDR2 are MNHEY and SVGEGT. The germline V and J ends were trimmed by 6 bases and 5 bases, with 11 bases remaining between them. The CDR3 consists of 13 residues. This CDR3 reads CASSRTRDNEQFL. In DNA, the CDR3 is TGTGCCAGCAGCCGGACGAGGGACAATGAGCAGTTCCTC.

This clonotype has at least ten counts. The J gene is TRBJ2-7, the V gene TRBV6-1, with 9 bases lining up with TRBD1. Unmatched junction bases numbered 3, after V lost 5 bases and J lost 4 bases. The CDR3 runs 13 residues. The germline V gene has CDR1 MNHNS and CDR2 SASEGT. In DNA form, the CDR3 reads TGTGCCAGCAGTCGGGACAGGGAGTACGAGCAGTACTTC. Translated, it gives CASSRDREYEQYF.

This sequence joins TRBV24-1 and TRBJ2-7; D gene ambiguous. CDR3 length: 13 residues. With 4 bases removed from V and 3 bases from J, the gap between germline ends came to 9 bases. Germline CDR1 is KGHDR and CDR2 is SFDVKD. The CDR3 spells CATSEGLGYEQYF. The CDR3 nucleotides read TGTGCCACCAGTGAAGGGCTAGGCTACGAGCAGTACTTC.

The gene calls are TRBV27 and TRBJ2-1; 11 bases agree with TRBD2. The CDR3 runs to 17 residues. J lost 6 bases, V lost 5 bases, and 12 bases had no gene match. Looked up from germline, CDR1 is MNHEY and CDR2 is SMNVEV (reference sequence). The CDR3 coding sequence is TGTGCCAGCAGTCCCCAGCCGAGACTAGCGGGGTCCAATGAGCAGTTCTTC. It encodes CASSPQPRLAGSNEQFF.

The V and J genes are TRBV4-2 and TRBJ2-1; D is undetermined. This CDR3 has 13 residues. The V gene's germline CDR1 is LGHNA and CDR2 YNFKEQ. V shed 5 bases and J shed 7 bases, with 12 bases lying between them. The chain's CDR3 is CASSLEHANEQFF. In nucleotides, the CDR3 is TGTGCCAGCAGCTTAGAGCACGCAAATGAGCAGTTCTTC.

This clonotype was recorded a few times. CDR3 in DNA: TGTGCCAGCAGTCCGGGACCGTTCAAAAACATTCAGTACTTC. Protein product: CASSPGPFKNIQYF. This sequence joins TRBV12-3 or TRBV12-4 and TRBJ2-4; perhaps D is TRBD1 or TRBD2 (5 bases each). The CDR3 spans 14 residues. V shed 5 bases and J shed 3 bases, with 11 bases lying between them.

In its sample, this clonotype was seen many times. This chain connects TRBV2 to TRBJ1-1; D unclear. V was pared by 0 bases and J by 7 bases, with 3 bases between. Germline lookup yields CDR1 SNHLY and CDR2 FYNNEI. The CDR3 runs 11 residues. CDR3 bases: TGTGCCAGCAGTGAAGCGGTTGAAGCTTTCTTT. Translated: CASSEAVEAFF.

The chain is built from TRBV28 and TRBJ2-1, with D unresolved. Germline V CDR1 and CDR2: MDHEN, SYDVKM. Trimming removed 3 bases from V and 7 bases from J, with 13 bases in between. This CDR3 comprises 14 residues. The CDR3: CASSFFAEANEQFF. CDR3 DNA sequence: TGTGCCAGCAGTTTTTTTGCCGAGGCGAATGAGCAGTTCTTC.

This clonotype was found a few times. The V and J genes are TRBV4-1 and TRBJ2-1; D might be TRBD1 (5 bases). Germline V CDR1 and CDR2: MGHRA, YSYEKL. This CDR3 spans 17 amino acids. V was cut by 0 bases and J by 2 bases, with 14 bases left in between. The CDR3 DNA sequence: TGCGCCAGCAGCCAAGATATGGGCAGGGCAGCCTACAATGAGCAGTTCTTC. Translation: CASSQDMGRAAYNEQFF.

This clonotype was counted only a few times. The rearrangement uses TRBV7-8 and TRBJ2-7; 8 nucleotides align to TRBD1. This CDR3 has 13 residues. V lost 8 bases and J lost 3; bases outside the gene matches: 6. CDR1 is SGHVS, CDR2 FQNEAQ, per germline. The CDR3 here is CASGQGFVYEQYF. For the CDR3, the DNA is TGTGCCAGCGGACAGGGATTTGTCTACGAGCAGTACTTC.

In DNA, the CDR3 is TGTGCCAGCGCGGGCAGCCCCTACGAGCAGTACTTC. Protein: CASAGSPYEQYF. This sequence joins TRBV27 and TRBJ2-7; perhaps TRBD2 as D (5 bases). Trimming cost V 8 bases and J 2 bases, with 10 bases left between them. The CDR3 totals 12 residues. Germline CDR1 and CDR2: MNHEY and SMNVEV (reference sequence).